The 18 T cell receptor beta chains below come from one sample, sequenced in a study of T cells in Graves' hyperthyroidism and ophthalmopathy. It was RNA transcripts that yielded the amplified TCR beta CDR3 regions. HTBI primers were used for first-round RT-PCR of the TCR CDR3. TCRdb re-called the multiplex PCR reads through MiXCR, storing one row per CDR3 protein. The sample carries fewer than 900,000 distinct CDR3 sequences, 16% recorded once. Sequencing was performed on blood. The receptors derive from a man between 18 and 35 years old with Graves' hyperthyroidism.

This chain joins TRBV10-3 and TRBJ2-4, with D possibly being TRBD2 (6 bases). The CDR3 is 16 amino acids. The germline gives CDR1 ENHRY, CDR2 SYGVKD. The V end lost 0 bases, the J end lost 0 bases, and 9 bases lay between the germline ends. CDR3 DNA sequence: TGTGCCATCAGTGAGTCGGAGGGGATAGCCAAAAACATTCAGTACTTC. Amino acid sequence: CAISESEGIAKNIQYF.

This clonotype was seen more than once but under ten times. CDR3 nucleotides: TGCGCCAGCAGCCAAGATTCCCTCGGCAGGGGGCTGAGAAACATTCAGTACTTC. Translated, it gives CASSQDSLGRGLRNIQYF. The J gene is TRBJ2-4, the V gene TRBV4-1, with 8 bases lining up with TRBD1. There are 18 residues in the CDR3. The ends lost 0 bases at V and 6 bases at J; junction bases unmatched: 13. CDR1 MGHRA and CDR2 YSYEKL come from the germline V gene.

Details on this clonotype: Being one base from a much bigger clone, this may be a read error. The gene calls are TRBV19 and TRBJ2-1, with 10 nucleotides matching TRBD2. From germline, CDR1 is LNHDA and CDR2 SQIVND (reference sequence). CDR3 length: 16 amino acids. The CDR3 DNA follows: TGTGCCAGTACCCCTCTAGCGGGAGAGGATTACAATGAGCATTTCTTC. Translating it yields CASTPLAGEDYNEHFF. The whole variable domain, remainder taken from reference TRBV19 and TRBJ2-1, is DGGITQSPKYLFRKEGQNVTLSCEQNLNHDAMYWYRQDPGQGLRLIYYSQIVNDFQKGDIAEGYSVSREKKESFPLTVTSAQKNPTAFYLCASTPLAGEDYNEHFFGPGTRLTVL.

This clonotype was recorded many times. The V call is TRBV3-1, the J call TRBJ1-1; 7 nucleotides agree with TRBD1. The V gene's germline CDR1 is LGHDT and CDR2 YNNKEL (reference sequence). This CDR3 spans 14 amino acids. The junction had 6 bases not matched to a gene; V was cut back by 4 bases and J by 4 bases. CDR3 amino acids: CASSLRDSGTEAFF. CDR3 bases: TGTGCCAGCAGCCTCCGGGACAGCGGCACTGAAGCTTTCTTT.

This clonotype was observed many times. This sequence joins TRBV7-9 and TRBJ2-7; a weak D match, TRBD2 (5 bases). From germline, CDR1 is SEHNR and CDR2 FQNEAQ (reference sequence). This CDR3 has 15 amino acids. Trimming stripped 3 bases from V and 2 bases from J, with 14 bases between. In DNA form, the CDR3 reads TGTGCCAGCAGCTTGGGCCTAGGAGGTGCCTACGAGCAGTACTTC. Amino acid sequence: CASSLGLGGAYEQYF. Combining the CDR3 with reference TRBV7-9 and TRBJ2-7 gives the whole variable domain DTGVSQNPRHKITKRGQNVTFRCDPISEHNRLYWYRQTLGQGPEFLTYFQNEAQLEKSRLLSDRFSAERPKGSFSTLEIQRTEQGDSAMYLCASSLGLGGAYEQYFGPGTRLTVT.

This rearrangement joins TRBV7-9 to TRBJ1-5; D gene unclear. Per the germline V gene, CDR1 is SEHNR and CDR2 is FQNEAQ (reference sequence). The CDR3 loop spans 13 amino acids. V dropped 3 bases and J dropped 10 bases, with 13 bases sitting between them. DNA of the CDR3: TGTGCCAGCAGCTTGGGCGGGATCAATCCCCAGCATTTT. This codes for CASSLGGINPQHF. The entire variable domain, with the rest obtained from reference TRBV7-9 and TRBJ1-5, is as follows: DTGVSQNPRHKITKRGQNVTFRCDPISEHNRLYWYRQTLGQGPEFLTYFQNEAQLEKSRLLSDRFSAERPKGSFSTLEIQRTEQGDSAMYLCASSLGGINPQHFGDGTRLSIL.

In this sample, this clonotype turned up a few times. The chain recombines TRBV2 with TRBJ1-2; weak D call: TRBD1 (5 bases). The V end was cut by 3 bases, the J end by 9 bases, with 8 bases between. The germline V gene has CDR1 SNHLY and CDR2 FYNNEI. The CDR3 spans 11 residues. The CDR3 spells CASSEGVRYTF. CDR3 DNA: TGTGCCAGCAGTGAGGGGGTCCGCTACACCTTC.

This clonotype occurred many times. This chain uses TRBV3-1 with TRBJ2-1; 11 nucleotides match TRBD2. There are 16 residues in the CDR3. From germline, CDR1 is LGHDT and CDR2 YNNKEL (reference sequence). The junction had 2 bases not matched to a gene; V was cut back by 2 bases and J by 2 bases. In DNA, the CDR3 is TGTGCCAGCAGCCAAACTAGCGGGAGTCCCTACAATGAGCAGTTCTTC. This encodes CASSQTSGSPYNEQFF.

This clonotype was seen at least ten times. The V and J genes are TRBV28 and TRBJ2-3; D is ambiguous. Deletions cut 5 bases from V and 2 bases from J, with 14 bases between. CDR1 and CDR2 (germline): MDHEN, SYDVKM. CDR3 size: 15 residues. In nucleotides, the CDR3 is TGTGCCAGCAGTCCCCAGGCGGCAACCACAGATACGCAGTATTTT. Protein: CASSPQAATTDTQYF.

V usage is TRBV20-1 and J usage is TRBJ2-1; weak D call: TRBD1 (6 bases). Germline V lookup: CDR1 DFQATT, CDR2 SNEGSKA (reference sequence). Trimming pared 1 base from V and 9 bases from J, leaving 19 bases between. This CDR3 has 15 residues. In DNA form, the CDR3 reads TGCAGTGCTAGAGGGTGGCAGGGGAATGGTATTGAGCAGTTCTTC. It codes for CSARGWQGNGIEQFF.

This clonotype has a count of ten or more. The chain employs TRBV11-2 and TRBJ2-1; no clear D gene. Trimming took 0 bases from V and 9 from J, leaving 9 bases between them. Germline-derived CDR1 and CDR2 are SGHAT and FQNNGV. This CDR3 spans 13 amino acids. The CDR3 spells CASSLDLAIEQFF. CDR3 in DNA: TGTGCCAGCAGCTTAGATCTCGCGATTGAGCAGTTCTTC.

This clonotype was seen at least ten times. The chain uses TRBV28 and TRBJ2-7, with 8 bases fitting TRBD2. This CDR3 is 15 amino acids long. CDR1 is MDHEN, CDR2 SYDVKM, per germline. Trimming took 5 bases from V and 3 from J; bases not matched to a gene: 9. CDR3 protein: CASSPPGAGGYEQYF. CDR3 nucleotide sequence: TGTGCCAGCAGTCCCCCAGGGGCGGGAGGCTACGAGCAGTACTTC.

This clonotype has a handful of counts. V is TRBV29-1 and J is TRBJ2-7; 10 bases are a match to TRBD1. CDR3 length equals 13 residues. Looked up from germline, CDR1 is SQVTM and CDR2 is ANQGSEA. The junction had 2 bases not matched to a gene; V was cut back by 0 bases and J by 6 bases. This chain's CDR3 is CSVEEWTGGEQYF. The CDR3, as DNA: TGCAGCGTTGAAGAATGGACAGGGGGCGAGCAGTACTTC.

This clonotype was counted many times. J is TRBJ2-7 and V is TRBV2; D remains ambiguous. The CDR3 runs 17 residues. The germline V gene encodes CDR1 SNHLY and CDR2 FYNNEI. Trimming left V 0 bases short and J 2 bases short, with 17 bases between. The CDR3 coding sequence is TGTGCCAGCAGTGAAGCGGGTGATAGCACTACCACCTACGAGCAGTACTTC. Translating gives CASSEAGDSTTTYEQYF.

In its sample, this clonotype was seen a few times. The J gene is TRBJ2-7, the V gene TRBV14; perhaps TRBD2 as D (7 bases). The germline CDR1 and CDR2 sequences are SGHDN and FVKESK. V lost 0 bases and J lost 1, with 13 bases in between. CDR3 length equals 16 residues. CDR3 amino acids: CASSQDRGASSYEQYF. Written as DNA, the CDR3 is TGTGCCAGCAGCCAAGATCGGGGGGCCTCTTCCTACGAGCAGTACTTC.

This clonotype was observed a handful of times. The V call is TRBV4-3, the J call TRBJ1-4, with 10 nucleotides matching TRBD1. This CDR3 is 15 amino acids long. Trimming took 2 bases from V and 8 from J; bases not matched to a gene: 5. CDR1 is LGHNA, CDR2 YSLEER, per germline. CDR3 sequence reads: CASSQTGTGDEKLFF. CDR3 DNA sequence: TGCGCCAGCAGCCAAACCGGGACAGGGGACGAAAAACTGTTTTTT.

Only a few counts were recorded for this clonotype. The chain joins TRBV27 to TRBJ2-1; 8 bases match TRBD2. Losses at the gene ends were 3 bases for V and 2 bases for J; bases not matched to a gene: 12. Germline-derived CDR1 and CDR2 are MNHEY and SMNVEV (reference sequence). CDR3 length: 18 residues. The CDR3 here is CASSLSTGGLTTYNEQFF. The CDR3 bases are TGTGCCAGCAGTTTGTCAACGGGAGGGCTCACCACCTACAATGAGCAGTTCTTC.

The J gene is TRBJ1-2, the V gene TRBV20-1, with a weak D call TRBD1 (5 bases). The CDR3 has 14 amino acids. Per germline, CDR1 DFQATT and CDR2 SNEGSKA (reference sequence). Trimming left V 6 bases short and J 4 bases short, with 18 bases between. The CDR3 nucleotides read TGCAGTGCCCTGGCGGCAGGGCTCGGCTATGGCTACACCTTC. Amino acid sequence: CSALAAGLGYGYTF.